This TCR beta chain was identified in a study of blood T cells in healthy people across ages. Regarding the study as a whole: Higher diversity and more naive CD4+ cells were features of long-lived donors, compared to aged donors.

The authors ran a second PCR of 7 to 11 cycles using a sample-barcoded 5' primer and a J-beta primer mix. TCRdb recomputed calls from the 5' RACE reads with MiXCR, one row per CDR3 protein. The sample yields 250,000 to 300,000 distinct CDR3 sequences, less than 30% seen once. With respect to this clonotype: Its antigen is unknown.

There were healthy Caucasian individuals from Russia, aged roughly 6 to 90, serving as donors. Isolation per sample recovered at least 7 million PBMCs. Sequenced: blood. The receptor was derived from a woman aged 70-85 years in good health.

DNA of the CDR3: TGTGCCAGCTCACCAGTTCTAGCGGGAGGACAAGAGACCCAGTACTTC. It yields the protein CASSPVLAGGQETQYF. V gene TRBV18 combines with J gene TRBJ2-5; 11 bases are shared with TRBD2. Looked up from germline, CDR1 is KGHSH and CDR2 is LQKENI. The CDR3 contains 16 residues. The V and J ends lost 2 bases and 2 bases, in that order; junction bases with no gene match: 4.